This TCR beta chain comes out of a study of cytomegalovirus exposure and HLA in healthy donors. Regarding the study as a whole: Both high specificity and high sensitivity reportedly marked the classifier's diagnosis of cytomegalovirus status. Across donors, most TCRs were seen rarely, yet some public ones were widespread. A list of 150 or so TCR beta chains associated with cytomegalovirus was given.

Among the approximately 110 subjects of the validation cohort, separate from the approximately 700-subject first cohort, were the donors. The CDR3 contains 14 residues. The V and J ends lost 4 bases and 0 bases respectively, with 7 bases between them. Germline assignment: CDR1 PRHDT and CDR2 FYEKMQ (reference sequence). As for this clone: Its specificity is unknown.

Profiled with immunoSEQ multiplex PCR; TCRdb holds only in-frame clones, not every one. The profile shows some 100,000 clones, around nine tenths of them singletons. The origin of this receptor is a man between 18 and 29 years old in good health and CMV-seropositive. V is TRBV13 and J is TRBJ1-3; no firm D call. The sample comprised PBMCs. DNA for the CDR3: TGTGCCAGCAGCTCCCCCTCCTCTGGAAACACCATATATTTT. Its translation: CASSSPSSGNTIYF.